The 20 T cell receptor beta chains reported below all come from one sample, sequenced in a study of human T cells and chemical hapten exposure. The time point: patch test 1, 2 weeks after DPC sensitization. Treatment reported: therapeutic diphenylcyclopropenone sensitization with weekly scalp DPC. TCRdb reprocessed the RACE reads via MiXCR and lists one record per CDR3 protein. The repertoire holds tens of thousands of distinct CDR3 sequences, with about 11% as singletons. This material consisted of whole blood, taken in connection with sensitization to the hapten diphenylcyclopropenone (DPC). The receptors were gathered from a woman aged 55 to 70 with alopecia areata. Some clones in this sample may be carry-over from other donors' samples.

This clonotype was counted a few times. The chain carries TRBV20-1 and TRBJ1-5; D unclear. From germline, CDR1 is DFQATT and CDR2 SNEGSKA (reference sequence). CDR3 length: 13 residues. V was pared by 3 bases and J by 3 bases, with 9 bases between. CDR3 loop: CSARAAHNQPQHF. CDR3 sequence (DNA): TGCAGTGCTAGGGCAGCACACAATCAGCCCCAGCATTTT.

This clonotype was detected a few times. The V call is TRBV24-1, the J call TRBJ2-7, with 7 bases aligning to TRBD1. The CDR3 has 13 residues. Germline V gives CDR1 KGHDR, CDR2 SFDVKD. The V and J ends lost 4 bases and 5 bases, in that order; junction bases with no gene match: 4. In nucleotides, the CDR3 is TGTGCCACCAGTGAAAATGACAGGGACGAGCAGTACTTC. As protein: CATSENDRDEQYF.

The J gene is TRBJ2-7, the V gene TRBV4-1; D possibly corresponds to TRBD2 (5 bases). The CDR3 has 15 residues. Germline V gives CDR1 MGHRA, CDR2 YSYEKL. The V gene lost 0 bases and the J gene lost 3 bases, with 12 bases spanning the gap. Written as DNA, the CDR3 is TGCGCCAGCAGCCAAGATCACGGGGTAATCTACGAGCAGTACTTC. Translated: CASSQDHGVIYEQYF.

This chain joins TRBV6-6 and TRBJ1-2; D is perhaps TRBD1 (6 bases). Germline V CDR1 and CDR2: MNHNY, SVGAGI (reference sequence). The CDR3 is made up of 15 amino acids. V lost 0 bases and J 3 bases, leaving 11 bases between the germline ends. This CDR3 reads CASSYSQDSHYGYTF. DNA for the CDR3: TGTGCCAGCAGTTACTCACAGGACAGTCACTATGGCTACACCTTC.

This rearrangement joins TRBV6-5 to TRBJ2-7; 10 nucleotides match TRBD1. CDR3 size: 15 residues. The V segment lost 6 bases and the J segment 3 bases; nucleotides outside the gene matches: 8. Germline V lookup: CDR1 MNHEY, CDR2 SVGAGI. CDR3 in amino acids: CASSRDRDRGYEQYF. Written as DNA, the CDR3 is TGTGCCAGCAGCCGCGACCGGGACAGGGGCTACGAGCAGTACTTC.

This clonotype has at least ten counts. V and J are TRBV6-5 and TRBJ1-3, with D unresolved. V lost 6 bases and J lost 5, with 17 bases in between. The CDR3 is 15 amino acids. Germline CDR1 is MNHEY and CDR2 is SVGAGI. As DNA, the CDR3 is TGTGCCAGCAGACCCCGGAGAGGACCTAGAAACACCATATATTTT. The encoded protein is CASRPRRGPRNTIYF.

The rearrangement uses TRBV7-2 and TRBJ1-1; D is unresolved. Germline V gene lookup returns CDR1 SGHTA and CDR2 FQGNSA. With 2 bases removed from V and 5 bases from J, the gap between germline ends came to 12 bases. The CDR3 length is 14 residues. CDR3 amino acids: CASSLYYSGTEAFF. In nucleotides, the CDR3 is TGTGCCAGCAGCTTATATTACTCTGGGACTGAAGCTTTCTTT.

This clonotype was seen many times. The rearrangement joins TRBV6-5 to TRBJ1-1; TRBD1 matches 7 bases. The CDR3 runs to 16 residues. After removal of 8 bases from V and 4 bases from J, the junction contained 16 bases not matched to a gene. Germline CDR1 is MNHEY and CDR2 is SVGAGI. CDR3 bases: TGTGCCAGCGTCGGCCGGGGGAGGGGGCCGGGCACTGAAGCTTTCTTT. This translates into CASVGRGRGPGTEAFF.

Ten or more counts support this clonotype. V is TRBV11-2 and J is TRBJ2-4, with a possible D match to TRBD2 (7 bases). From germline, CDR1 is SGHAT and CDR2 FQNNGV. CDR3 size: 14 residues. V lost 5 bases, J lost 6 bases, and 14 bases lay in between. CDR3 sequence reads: CASSPRRGGNIQYF. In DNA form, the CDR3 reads TGTGCCAGCAGCCCCCGGAGGGGGGGAAACATTCAGTACTTC.

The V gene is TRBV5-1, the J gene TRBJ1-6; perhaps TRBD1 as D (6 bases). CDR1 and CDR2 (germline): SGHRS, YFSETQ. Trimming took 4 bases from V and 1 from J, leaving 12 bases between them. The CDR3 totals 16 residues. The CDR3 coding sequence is TGCGCCAGCAGCCAGTTTGGACAGTCCTATAATTCACCCCTCCACTTT. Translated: CASSQFGQSYNSPLHF.

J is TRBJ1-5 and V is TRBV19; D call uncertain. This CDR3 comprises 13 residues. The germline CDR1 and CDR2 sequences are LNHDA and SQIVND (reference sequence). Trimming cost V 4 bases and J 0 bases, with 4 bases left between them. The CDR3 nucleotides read TGTGCCAGTAGTAGGGATAGCAATCAGCCCCAGCATTTT. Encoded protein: CASSRDSNQPQHF.

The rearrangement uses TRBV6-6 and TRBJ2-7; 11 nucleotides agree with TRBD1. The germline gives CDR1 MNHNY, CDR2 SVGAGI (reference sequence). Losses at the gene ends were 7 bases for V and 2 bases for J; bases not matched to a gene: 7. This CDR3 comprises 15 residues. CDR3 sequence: CASTHGQGATYEQYF. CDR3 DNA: TGTGCCAGCACCCACGGACAGGGGGCCACCTACGAGCAGTACTTC.

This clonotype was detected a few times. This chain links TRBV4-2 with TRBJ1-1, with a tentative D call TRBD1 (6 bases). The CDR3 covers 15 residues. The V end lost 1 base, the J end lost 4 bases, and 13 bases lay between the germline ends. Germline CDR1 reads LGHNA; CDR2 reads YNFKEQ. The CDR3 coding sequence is TGTGCCAGCAGCCAAGGACTACAGGGAGGCACTGAAGCTTTCTTT. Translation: CASSQGLQGGTEAFF.

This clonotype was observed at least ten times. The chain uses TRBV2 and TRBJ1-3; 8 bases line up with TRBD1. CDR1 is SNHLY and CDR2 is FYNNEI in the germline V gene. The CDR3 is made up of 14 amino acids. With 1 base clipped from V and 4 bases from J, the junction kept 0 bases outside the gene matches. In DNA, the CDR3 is TGTGCCAGCAGTGAAGGGACAGGGGGAAACACCATATATTTT. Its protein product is CASSEGTGGNTIYF.

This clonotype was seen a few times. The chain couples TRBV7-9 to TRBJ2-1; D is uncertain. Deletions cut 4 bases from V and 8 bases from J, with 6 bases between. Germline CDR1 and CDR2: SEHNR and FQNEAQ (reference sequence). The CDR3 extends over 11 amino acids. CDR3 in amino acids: CASSSEDEQFF. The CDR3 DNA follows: TGTGCCAGCAGCTCCGAGGATGAGCAGTTCTTC.

The CDR3 loop reads CASSFGIGGNTEAFF. The CDR3 DNA follows: TGTGCCAGCAGTTTTGGTATCGGGGGCAACACTGAAGCTTTCTTT. This rearrangement joins TRBV27 to TRBJ1-1, with D perhaps matching TRBD1 (6 bases). V lost 3 bases, J lost 2 bases, and 13 bases lay in between. CDR1 is MNHEY and CDR2 is SMNVEV in the germline V gene (reference sequence). CDR3 length: 15 residues.

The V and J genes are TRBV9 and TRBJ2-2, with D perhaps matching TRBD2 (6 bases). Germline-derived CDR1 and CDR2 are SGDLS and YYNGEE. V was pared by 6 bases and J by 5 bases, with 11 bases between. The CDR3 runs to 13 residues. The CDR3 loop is CASNGGVTGELFF. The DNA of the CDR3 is TGTGCCAGCAACGGGGGAGTGACCGGGGAGCTGTTTTTT.

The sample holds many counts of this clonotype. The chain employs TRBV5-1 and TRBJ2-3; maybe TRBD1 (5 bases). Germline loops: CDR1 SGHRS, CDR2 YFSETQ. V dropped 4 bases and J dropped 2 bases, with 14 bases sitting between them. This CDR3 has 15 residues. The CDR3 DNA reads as TGCGCCAGCAGCCAGCCACAGGATCTCACAGATACGCAGTATTTT. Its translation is CASSQPQDLTDTQYF.

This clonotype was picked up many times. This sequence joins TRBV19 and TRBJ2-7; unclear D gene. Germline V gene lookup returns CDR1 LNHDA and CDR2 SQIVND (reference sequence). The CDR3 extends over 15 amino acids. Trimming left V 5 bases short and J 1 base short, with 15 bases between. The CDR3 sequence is CASSPGPLSSYEQYF. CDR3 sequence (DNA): TGTGCCAGTAGTCCCGGCCCCCTTTCGTCCTACGAGCAGTACTTC.

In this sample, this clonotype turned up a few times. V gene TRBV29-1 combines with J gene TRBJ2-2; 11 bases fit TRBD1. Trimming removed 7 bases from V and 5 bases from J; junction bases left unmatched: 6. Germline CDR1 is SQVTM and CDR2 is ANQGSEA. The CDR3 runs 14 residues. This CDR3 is CSAARDRGTGELFF. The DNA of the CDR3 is TGCAGCGCTGCCAGGGACAGGGGGACCGGGGAGCTGTTTTTT.